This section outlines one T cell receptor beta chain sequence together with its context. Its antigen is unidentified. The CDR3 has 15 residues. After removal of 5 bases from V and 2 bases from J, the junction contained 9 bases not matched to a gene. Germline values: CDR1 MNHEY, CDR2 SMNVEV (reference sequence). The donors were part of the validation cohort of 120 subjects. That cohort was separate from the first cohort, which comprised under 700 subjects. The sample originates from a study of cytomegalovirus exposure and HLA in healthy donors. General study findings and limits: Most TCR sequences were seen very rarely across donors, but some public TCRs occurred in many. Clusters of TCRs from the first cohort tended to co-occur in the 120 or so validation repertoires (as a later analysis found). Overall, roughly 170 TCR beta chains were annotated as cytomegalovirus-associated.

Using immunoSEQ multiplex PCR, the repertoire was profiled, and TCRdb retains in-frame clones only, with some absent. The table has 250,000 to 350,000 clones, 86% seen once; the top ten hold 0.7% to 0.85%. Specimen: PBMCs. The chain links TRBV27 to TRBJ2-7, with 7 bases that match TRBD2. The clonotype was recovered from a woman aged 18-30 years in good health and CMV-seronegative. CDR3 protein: CASSPYLAATYEQYF. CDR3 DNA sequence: TGTGCCAGCAGTCCGTACCTAGCGGCTACCTACGAGCAGTACTTC.